This T cell receptor beta chain was found in a study of cytomegalovirus exposure and HLA in healthy donors. The PCR used 60 Vbeta and 13 Jbeta primers. Profiling relied on immunoSEQ multiplex PCR, and the TCRdb table lists in-frame clones only, not all of them. In the table there are 200,000 to 300,000 clones, 84% of which are singletons. Germline trimming cut 4 bases from V and 6 bases from J; bases unmatched to any gene: 7. Germline V gene sequence: CDR1 LNHDA, CDR2 SQIVND (reference sequence). CDR3 length equals 15 residues. The sample holds a few counts of this clone. The receptor comes from a woman in her 40s in good health and CMV-seropositive. The chain recombines TRBV19 with TRBJ2-7; 12 nucleotides agree with TRBD2. Sequencing input: PBMCs. The CDR3 sequence: CASSRRTSGNLEQYF. CDR3 DNA sequence: TGTGCCAGTAGTAGACGGACTAGCGGGAACCTCGAGCAGTACTTC. The full variable domain, with the rest looked up from reference TRBV19 and TRBJ2-7, is DGGITQSPKYLFRKEGQNVTLSCEQNLNHDAMYWYRQDPGQGLRLIYYSQIVNDFQKGDIAEGYSVSREKKESFPLTVTSAQKNPTAFYLCASSRRTSGNLEQYFGPGTRLTVT.